These 29 T cell receptor beta chains were sequenced from one sample in a study of response to subunit inactivated influenza vaccine. One entry per CDR3 protein, called by TCRdb with MiXCR from the RT-PCR reads. In the table there are around 470,000 distinct CDR3 sequences, less than 7.5% of which are singletons. The specimen was PBMCs from blood, collected approximately 25 months after vaccination. The receptor source for this set is a man aged 50 to 75 who received an inactivated influenza vaccine.

The J gene is TRBJ1-2, the V gene TRBV3-1, with D hard to call. The germline V gene has CDR1 LGHDT and CDR2 YNNKEL (reference sequence). The CDR3 is 17 residues long. Trimming left V 0 bases short and J 3 bases short, with 17 bases between. For the CDR3, the DNA is TGTGCCAGCAGCCAAGATGGTAAACGGCTTCACTACTATGGCTACACCTTC. It specifies CASSQDGKRLHYYGYTF.

The chain employs TRBV7-2 and TRBJ2-5, with D possibly being TRBD2 (5 bases). V gave up 4 bases and J gave up 5 bases, with 14 bases separating them. The CDR3 is 14 amino acids. CDR1 SGHTA and CDR2 FQGNSA come from the germline V gene. CDR3 loop: CASSSRRGEETQYF. DNA for the CDR3: TGTGCCAGCAGCTCGCGTCGGGGTGAGGAGACCCAGTACTTC.

The table lists this clonotype with a few counts. The rearrangement joins TRBV7-8 to TRBJ2-3, with D possibly being TRBD2 (5 bases). The CDR3 loop spans 14 amino acids. In germline, CDR1 is SGHVS, CDR2 FQNEAQ. Trimming cost V 3 bases and J 2 bases, with 9 bases left between them. The CDR3 spells CASSFEEVTDTQYF. CDR3 sequence (DNA): TGTGCCAGCAGCTTCGAGGAGGTCACAGATACGCAGTATTTT.

This rearrangement joins TRBV25-1 to TRBJ2-2; perhaps D is TRBD1 or TRBD2 (7 bases each). Trimming cost V 8 bases and J 6 bases, with 16 bases left between them. From germline, CDR1 is MGHDK and CDR2 SYGVNS. The CDR3 contains 14 residues. The CDR3 reads CASGGGGASGELFF. CDR3 bases: TGTGCCAGCGGGGGAGGGGGCGCATCCGGGGAGCTGTTTTTT.

This chain connects TRBV4-3 to TRBJ1-2; D perhaps matches TRBD1 (6 bases). Trimming pared 0 bases from V and 8 bases from J, leaving 10 bases between. The CDR3 length is 13 residues. The V gene's germline CDR1 is LGHNA and CDR2 YSLEER. In nucleotides, the CDR3 is TGCGCCAGCAGCCAAGAAAAGGGGGGAGGCTACACCTTC. Translating it yields CASSQEKGGGYTF.

The chain links TRBV7-8 to TRBJ2-5, with 9 bases that match TRBD2. With V trimmed by 6 bases and J by 2 bases, 7 bases remained unmatched. The CDR3 loop spans 15 amino acids. Germline assignment: CDR1 SGHVS and CDR2 FQNEAQ. The CDR3 reads CASRAGGRRQETQYF. CDR3 bases: TGTGCCAGCAGGGCGGGGGGGAGGCGGCAAGAGACCCAGTACTTC.

The V and J genes are TRBV5-1 and TRBJ2-3, with D tentatively TRBD2 (6 bases). Trimming left V 5 bases short and J 5 bases short, with 21 bases between. CDR3 size: 16 residues. Per germline, CDR1 SGHRS and CDR2 YFSETQ. This CDR3 is CASRRIALTSGDTQYF. The CDR3 DNA reads TGCGCCAGCAGACGGATCGCCCTGACTAGTGGAGATACGCAGTATTTT. Full variable domain (remainder filled in from reference TRBV5-1 and TRBJ2-3): KAGVTQTPRYLIKTRGQQVTLSCSPISGHRSVSWYQQTPGQGLQFLFEYFSETQRNKGNFPGRFSGRQFSNSRSEMNVSTLELGDSALYLCASRRIALTSGDTQYFGPGTRLTVL.

This clonotype was observed a handful of times. The chain employs TRBV12-3 or TRBV12-4 and TRBJ2-5, with TRBD2 identical over 9 bases. After removal of 1 base from V and 6 bases from J, the junction contained 6 bases not matched to a gene. The CDR3 sequence is 15 residues long. The CDR3 nucleotides read TGTGCCAGCAGTTTAGAAGCGGGGGGTCGGCAGACCCAGTACTTC. Amino acid sequence: CASSLEAGGRQTQYF.

The chain combines TRBV6-2 or TRBV6-3 with TRBJ2-1; 8 positions match TRBD2. CDR1 MNHEY and CDR2 SVGEGT come from the germline V gene. The CDR3 extends over 15 amino acids. Trimming cost V 5 bases and J 5 bases; bases outside gene matches: 8. CDR3 DNA: TGTGCCAGCAGTCCCGGGACTAGAAGTAACAATGAGCAGTTCTTC. Translating gives CASSPGTRSNNEQFF.

The gene calls are TRBV11-2 and TRBJ2-4; 7 bases fit TRBD2. V was clipped by 5 bases and J by 5 bases; unmatched bases: 9. CDR1 is SGHAT and CDR2 is FQNNGV in the germline V gene. This CDR3 is 15 amino acids long. CDR3 sequence reads: CASSPRPAGENIQYF. The CDR3 nucleotides are TGTGCCAGCAGCCCCCGCCCGGCGGGGGAAAACATTCAGTACTTC.

As for this clonotype: The junction departs from the called germline gene at one end, perhaps through a read error. CDR3: CTSSYSVGAGELFF. In nucleotides, the CDR3 is TGTACCAGCAGTTACTCGGTGGGAGCCGGGGAGCTGTTTTTT. V usage is TRBV6-2 or TRBV6-3 and J usage is TRBJ2-2, with a weak D call TRBD2 (5 bases). The CDR3 runs 14 residues. Germline V CDR1 and CDR2: MNHEY, SVGEGT.

This clonotype was counted many times. For the CDR3, the DNA is TGTGCCAGCAGCCTCCCTTCTGCAGATACGCAGTATTTT. This codes for CASSLPSADTQYF. V gene TRBV7-2 combines with J gene TRBJ2-3; D unclear. Trimming took off 5 bases at V and 4 bases at J, with 10 bases between the two ends. This CDR3 spans 13 amino acids. CDR1 is SGHTA and CDR2 is FQGNSA in the germline V gene.

The chain joins TRBV7-9 to TRBJ2-7; 8 positions agree with TRBD2. CDR3 size: 15 residues. Germline CDR1 reads SEHNR; CDR2 reads FQNEAQ (reference sequence). V gave up 5 bases and J gave up 7 bases; unmatched junction bases: 13. CDR3 protein: CASSPGGAGLLEQYF. In DNA, the CDR3 is TGTGCCAGCAGCCCGGGGGGGGCAGGGCTACTGGAGCAGTACTTC.

This sequence joins TRBV6-5 and TRBJ1-5; D unclear. The germline V gene encodes CDR1 MNHEY and CDR2 SVGAGI. Trimming took off 0 bases at V and 1 base at J, with 7 bases between the two ends. The CDR3 sequence is 15 residues long. The CDR3, as DNA: TGTGCCAGCAGTTACTCGGTAGGGAGCAATCAGCCCCAGCATTTT. Its translation is CASSYSVGSNQPQHF.

This clonotype has ten or more counts. The chain is built from TRBV4-2 and TRBJ2-5; D is unclear. Trimming stripped 0 bases from V and 7 bases from J, with 12 bases between. Germline V gene data show CDR1 as LGHNA and CDR2 as YNFKEQ. The CDR3 is made up of 14 amino acids. DNA of the CDR3: TGTGCCAGCAGCCAAGAGGACCGTATAGGGACCCAGTACTTC. Translated: CASSQEDRIGTQYF.

The chain has TRBV18 and TRBJ2-5, with 8 positions matching TRBD2. The CDR3 sequence is 16 residues long. V lost 3 bases to trimming and J lost 5 bases; unmatched junction nucleotides: 11. Germline values: CDR1 KGHSH, CDR2 LQKENI. This CDR3 is CASSPTRSGGWETQYF. The CDR3 DNA is TGTGCCAGCTCACCGACGCGGAGCGGGGGATGGGAGACCCAGTACTTC.

The V and J genes are TRBV11-2 and TRBJ1-2; no reliable D call. From germline, CDR1 is SGHAT and CDR2 FQNNGV. Deletions cut 1 base from V and 8 bases from J, with 14 bases between. The CDR3 is 14 residues long. The CDR3 here is CASSLVSSGPGYTF. The CDR3 nucleotides read TGTGCCAGCAGCTTAGTTTCGTCTGGGCCAGGCTACACCTTC. The entire variable domain, with the rest obtained from reference TRBV11-2 and TRBJ1-2, is as follows: EAGVAQSPRYKIIEKRQSVAFWCNPISGHATLYWYQQILGQGPKLLIQFQNNGVVDDSQLPKDRFSAERLKGVDSTLKIQPAKLEDSAVYLCASSLVSSGPGYTFGSGTRLTVV.

This clonotype occurred a few times. The V call is TRBV6-2 or TRBV6-3, the J call TRBJ2-4, with D unclear. The CDR3 consists of 14 residues. Per germline, CDR1 MNHEY and CDR2 SVGEGT. The V and J ends lost 2 bases and 6 bases respectively, with 11 bases between them. Here the CDR3 DNA reads TGTGCCAGCAGTTACCCTCGCAAGGGAAACATTCAGTACTTC. Residues: CASSYPRKGNIQYF.

The CDR3 loop is CASSPSGTDNEQFF. The CDR3 DNA follows: TGTGCCAGCAGCCCAAGTGGGACTGACAATGAGCAGTTCTTC. The chain employs TRBV7-3 and TRBJ2-1, with D tentatively TRBD2 (6 bases). Germline-derived CDR1 and CDR2 are SGHTA and FQGTGA. CDR3 length: 14 amino acids. V lost 5 bases, J lost 5 bases, and 13 bases lay in between.

This clonotype was detected ten times or more. The chain is built from TRBV2 and TRBJ2-5, with 14 nucleotides matching TRBD2. The V gene end was trimmed by 4 bases and the J gene end by 5 bases; junction bases not matched to a gene: 0. This CDR3 comprises 14 residues. Germline V gives CDR1 SNHLY, CDR2 FYNNEI. The CDR3 bases are TGTGCCAGCAGTGGGACTAGCGGGAGGGAGACCCAGTACTTC. Translation gives CASSGTSGRETQYF.

The chain couples TRBV5-6 to TRBJ2-4; D might be TRBD2 (6 bases). There are 15 residues in the CDR3. With 4 bases removed from V and 0 bases from J, the gap between germline ends came to 11 bases. Germline V CDR1 and CDR2: SGHDT, YYEEEE. The CDR3 region is CASSVPGVAKNIQYF. In nucleotides, the CDR3 is TGTGCCAGCAGCGTTCCGGGGGTAGCCAAAAACATTCAGTACTTC.

This clonotype has a handful of counts. The J gene is TRBJ1-1, the V gene TRBV6-1, with D maybe TRBD1 (5 bases). Deletions cut 5 bases from V and 5 bases from J, with 15 bases between. Germline V gene data show CDR1 as MNHNS and CDR2 as SASEGT. The CDR3 consists of 14 residues. In DNA, the CDR3 is TGTGCCAGCAGTCCCCAGGGTCCGGGGACTGAAGCTTTCTTT. Protein product: CASSPQGPGTEAFF.

At least ten counts were recorded for this clonotype. The chain links TRBV6-1 to TRBJ2-7; TRBD1 is a possible D gene (6 bases). This CDR3 comprises 15 residues. CDR1 MNHNS and CDR2 SASEGT come from the germline V gene. The germline V and J ends were trimmed by 2 bases and 5 bases, with 16 bases remaining between them. Here the CDR3 DNA reads TGTGCCAGCAGTGAAAGGGGGTGGGGGCCCGACGAGCAGTACTTC. This translates into CASSERGWGPDEQYF.

The genes are TRBV27 and TRBJ2-7, with a weak D call TRBD1 (5 bases). The V gene lost 5 bases and the J gene lost 3 bases, with 11 bases spanning the gap. Germline assignment: CDR1 MNHEY and CDR2 SMNVEV (reference sequence). There are 13 residues in the CDR3. CDR3 bases: TGTGCCAGCAGTCCCAGGGTTAGCTACGAGCAGTACTTC. Amino acids: CASSPRVSYEQYF.

The chain joins TRBV5-6 to TRBJ2-7, with 7 positions matching TRBD1. The CDR3 covers 14 residues. Germline V gene lookup returns CDR1 SGHDT and CDR2 YYEEEE. V was pared by 4 bases and J by 6 bases, with 10 bases of the junction left unmatched. The CDR3 region is CASSVDRESPEQYF. CDR3 coding DNA: TGTGCCAGCAGCGTAGACAGGGAGTCCCCCGAGCAGTACTTC.

This clonotype was picked up many times. The V and J genes are TRBV11-2 and TRBJ1-5; the D is unclear. In germline, CDR1 is SGHAT, CDR2 FQNNGV. The V gene lost 4 bases and the J gene lost 3 bases, with 7 bases spanning the gap. The CDR3 loop spans 13 amino acids. The CDR3 region is CASSSDHNQPQHF. For the CDR3, the DNA is TGTGCCAGCAGCTCAGACCACAATCAGCCCCAGCATTTT.

This clonotype was seen repeatedly, ten times or more. CDR3 in DNA: TGCAGCGTTGAAGTATGGGCGGGAGAGACCCAGTACTTC. It is translated as CSVEVWAGETQYF. The rearrangement uses TRBV29-1 and TRBJ2-5; TRBD2 might be the D (5 bases). The CDR3 has 13 amino acids. The ends were cut back, 1 base at V and 4 bases at J, with 10 bases in the middle. CDR1 SQVTM and CDR2 ANQGSEA come from the germline V gene.

This clonotype was picked up a small number of times. V is TRBV6-1 and J is TRBJ2-3; D ambiguous. V was cut by 8 bases and J by 4 bases, with 16 bases left in between. Germline values: CDR1 MNHNS, CDR2 SASEGT. This CDR3 region has 14 residues. Here the CDR3 reads CASVLSAPADTQYF. CDR3 nucleotide sequence: TGTGCCAGCGTCCTCAGTGCCCCGGCAGATACGCAGTATTTT.

On this clonotype: The CDR3 end shows no conserved phenylalanine or tryptophan, and so a read error is likely. As DNA, the CDR3 is TGTGCCAGCAGCCGGGCCCCAAGAAACACCGGGGAGCTGTTTTCT. Encoded protein: CASSRAPRNTGELFS. V is TRBV5-5 and J is TRBJ2-2; D unclear. Germline V CDR1 and CDR2: SGHKS, YYEKEE (reference sequence). The CDR3 covers 15 residues. Trimming took 4 bases from V and 2 from J, leaving 12 bases between them.